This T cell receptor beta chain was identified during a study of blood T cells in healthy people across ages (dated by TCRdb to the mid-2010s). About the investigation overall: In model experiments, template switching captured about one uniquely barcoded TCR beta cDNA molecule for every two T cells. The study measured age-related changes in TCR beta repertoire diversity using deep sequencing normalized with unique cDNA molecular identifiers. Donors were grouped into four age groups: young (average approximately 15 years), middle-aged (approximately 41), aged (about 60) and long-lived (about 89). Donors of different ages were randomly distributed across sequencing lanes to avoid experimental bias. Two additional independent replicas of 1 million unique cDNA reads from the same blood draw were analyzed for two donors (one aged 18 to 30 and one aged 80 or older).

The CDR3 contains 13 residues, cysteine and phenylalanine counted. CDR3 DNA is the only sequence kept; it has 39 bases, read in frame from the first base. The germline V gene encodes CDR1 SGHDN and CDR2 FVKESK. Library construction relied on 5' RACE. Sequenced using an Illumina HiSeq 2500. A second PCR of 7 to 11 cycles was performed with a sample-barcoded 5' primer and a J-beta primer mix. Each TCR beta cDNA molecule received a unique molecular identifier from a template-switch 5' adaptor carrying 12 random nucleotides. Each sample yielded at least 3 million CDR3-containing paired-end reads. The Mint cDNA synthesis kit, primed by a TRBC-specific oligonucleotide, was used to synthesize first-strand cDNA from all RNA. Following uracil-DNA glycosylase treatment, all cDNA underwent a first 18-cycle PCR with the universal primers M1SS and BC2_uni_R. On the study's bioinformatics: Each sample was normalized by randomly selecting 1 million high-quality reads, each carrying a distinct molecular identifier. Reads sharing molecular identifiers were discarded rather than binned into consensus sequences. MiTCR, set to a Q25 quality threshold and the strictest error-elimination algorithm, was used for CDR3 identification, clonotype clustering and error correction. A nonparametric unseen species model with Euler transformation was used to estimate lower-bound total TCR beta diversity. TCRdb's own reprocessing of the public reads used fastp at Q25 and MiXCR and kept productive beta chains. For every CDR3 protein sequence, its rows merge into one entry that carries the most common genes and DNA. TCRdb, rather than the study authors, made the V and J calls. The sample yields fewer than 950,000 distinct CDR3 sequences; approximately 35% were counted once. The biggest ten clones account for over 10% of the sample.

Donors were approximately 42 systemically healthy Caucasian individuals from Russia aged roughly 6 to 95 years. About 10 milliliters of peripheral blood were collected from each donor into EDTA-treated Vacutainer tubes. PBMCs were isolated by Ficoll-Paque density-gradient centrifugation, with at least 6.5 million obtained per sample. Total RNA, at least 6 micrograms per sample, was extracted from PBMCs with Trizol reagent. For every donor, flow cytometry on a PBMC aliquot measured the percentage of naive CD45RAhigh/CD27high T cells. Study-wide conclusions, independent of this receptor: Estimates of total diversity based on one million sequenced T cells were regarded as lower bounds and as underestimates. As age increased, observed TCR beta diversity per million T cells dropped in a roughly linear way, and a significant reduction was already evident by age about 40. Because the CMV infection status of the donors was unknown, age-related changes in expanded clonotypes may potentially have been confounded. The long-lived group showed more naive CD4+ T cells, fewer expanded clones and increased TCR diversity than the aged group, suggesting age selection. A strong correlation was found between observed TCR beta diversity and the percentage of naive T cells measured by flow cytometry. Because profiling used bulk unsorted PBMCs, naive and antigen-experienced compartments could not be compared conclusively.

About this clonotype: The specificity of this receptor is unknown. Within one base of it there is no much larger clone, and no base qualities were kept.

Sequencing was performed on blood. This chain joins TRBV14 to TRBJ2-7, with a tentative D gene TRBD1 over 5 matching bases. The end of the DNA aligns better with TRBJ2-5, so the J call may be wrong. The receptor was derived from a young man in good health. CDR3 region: CASRGASAETQYF. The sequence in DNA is TGTGCCAGCAGAGGGGCTTCGGCGGAGACCCAGTACTTC.